This entry lists 22 T cell receptor beta chains sequenced from one sample in a study of cytomegalovirus exposure and HLA in healthy donors. PCR employed 60 Vbeta and 13 Jbeta primers. Sequenced by immunoSEQ multiplex PCR; TCRdb stores in-frame clones only, minus some. The data contain 100,000 to 150,000 clones, approximately 80% of them singletons. Sequenced input: PBMCs. The receptor source for this set is a middle-aged man in good health and CMV-seronegative.

V is TRBV21-1 and J is TRBJ1-2; the table gives TRBD1 as D, unverified against the DNA. TRBV21-1 is designated a pseudogene. The CDR3 extends over 17 amino acids. CDR3 residues: CASSRDWGTADNYGYTF. The CDR3 DNA reads as TGTGCCAGCAGCAGAGATTGGGGGACAGCGGATAACTATGGCTACACCTTC.

The rearrangement links TRBV10-3 to TRBJ2-5; 10 nucleotides match TRBD2. Losses at the gene ends were 5 bases for V and 1 base for J; bases not matched to a gene: 7. CDR1 is ENHRY and CDR2 is SYGVKD in the germline V gene. CDR3 length equals 16 residues. In DNA, the CDR3 is TGTGCCATCAGTACAAACCTAGCGGGGGTCCAAGAGACCCAGTACTTC. Its translation is CAISTNLAGVQETQYF.

This sequence joins TRBV7-9 and TRBJ2-7; D possibly corresponds to TRBD1 (6 bases). Germline lookup yields CDR1 SEHNR and CDR2 FQNEAQ (reference sequence). The CDR3 spans 14 residues. Between the trimmed V and J ends, which lost 5 bases and 5 bases, there was a span of 16 bases. CDR3 DNA sequence: TGTGCCAGCAGCGCCTTCCAGGGGAACCACGAGCAGTACTTC. Protein: CASSAFQGNHEQYF.

The J gene is TRBJ1-4, the V gene TRBV7-2, with 7 bases matching TRBD1. The CDR3 totals 14 residues. V was pared by 6 bases and J by 5 bases, with 6 bases of the junction left unmatched. Germline values: CDR1 SGHTA, CDR2 FQGNSA. This CDR3 reads CASRRDRGNEKLFF. In DNA form, the CDR3 reads TGTGCCAGCAGACGGGACAGAGGGAATGAAAAACTGTTTTTT.

The CDR3: CASSAGTDYSNQPQHF. The CDR3 coding sequence is TGTGCCAGCAGCGCCGGGACAGACTATAGCAATCAGCCCCAGCATTTT. The V gene is TRBV9, the J gene TRBJ1-5; 7 nucleotides align to TRBD1. The CDR3 extends over 16 amino acids. Germline lookup yields CDR1 SGDLS and CDR2 YYNGEE. After removal of 3 bases from V and 0 bases from J, the junction contained 6 bases not matched to a gene. The whole variable domain, remainder taken from reference TRBV9 and TRBJ1-5, is DSGVTQTPKHLITATGQRVTLRCSPRSGDLSVYWYQQSLDQGLQFLIQYYNGEERAKGNILERFSAQQFPDLHSELNLSSLELGDSALYFCASSAGTDYSNQPQHFGDGTRLSIL.

The chain carries TRBV6-5 and TRBJ2-5, with D possibly matching TRBD2 (6 bases). The CDR3 has 16 residues. Germline lookup yields CDR1 MNHEY and CDR2 SVGAGI. Deletions cut 0 bases from V and 2 bases from J, with 13 bases between. CDR3 DNA sequence: TGTGCCAGCAGTTACTCTAGTAGCGGAGTACAAGAGACCCAGTACTTC. It specifies CASSYSSSGVQETQYF.

The V call is TRBV4-2, the J call TRBJ2-3, with TRBD2 matching 9 bases. With V trimmed by 4 bases and J by 6 bases, 8 bases remained unmatched. CDR1 and CDR2 from the germline V gene are LGHNA and YNFKEQ. This CDR3 is 15 amino acids long. CDR3 residues: CASSRGGAPTDTQYF. In nucleotides, the CDR3 is TGTGCCAGCAGCCGCGGGGGGGCCCCCACCGATACGCAGTATTTT.

This clone has a single count. CDR3 sequence: CASRAGTGINQPQHF. CDR3 DNA sequence: TGTGCCAGCAGGGCCGGCACAGGGATTAATCAGCCCCAGCATTTT. The chain uses TRBV6-5 and TRBJ1-5; perhaps TRBD1 as D (6 bases). The CDR3 runs 15 residues. Trimming pared 6 bases from V and 4 bases from J, leaving 16 bases between. Germline assignment: CDR1 MNHEY and CDR2 SVGAGI.

The genes are TRBV9 and TRBJ2-1; 10 bases align to TRBD1. Trimming removed 0 bases from V and 6 bases from J; junction bases left unmatched: 3. Germline-derived CDR1 and CDR2 are SGDLS and YYNGEE. The CDR3 covers 15 residues. The CDR3 DNA sequence: TGTGCCAGCAGCGTAGCCGGGACAGGGGTCAATGAGCAGTTCTTC. It yields the protein CASSVAGTGVNEQFF.

This chain joins TRBV19 and TRBJ2-5; TRBD1 matches 7 bases. V dropped 5 bases and J dropped 5; count of bases not matched to a gene: 8. CDR3 size: 14 residues. CDR1 is LNHDA, CDR2 SQIVND, per germline (reference sequence). CDR3 loop: CASSGVGQRETQYF. CDR3 nucleotides: TGTGCCAGTAGTGGGGTGGGACAGAGGGAGACCCAGTACTTC.

The chain carries TRBV10-1 and TRBJ2-7; 8 bases match TRBD2. Trimming at V came to 4 bases and at J to 5 bases, leaving 4 bases not matched to a gene. The CDR3 has 13 residues. Germline CDR1 reads WNHNN; CDR2 reads SYGVQD (reference sequence). The CDR3 DNA sequence: TGCGCCAGCAGTGGAGCGGGGGCCCACGAGCAGTACTTC. Protein: CASSGAGAHEQYF.

V is TRBV5-6 and J is TRBJ1-2; TRBD1 aligns across 7 bases. Trimming at V came to 4 bases and at J to 4 bases, leaving 7 bases not matched to a gene. Looked up from germline, CDR1 is SGHDT and CDR2 is YYEEEE. CDR3 length equals 14 residues. The CDR3, as DNA: TGTGCCAGCAGCGAGGGGACAGCTTCCTATGGCTACACCTTC. It specifies CASSEGTASYGYTF.

V usage is TRBV5-1 and J usage is TRBJ1-1, with D possibly being TRBD1 (6 bases). There are 16 residues in the CDR3. V was pared by 0 bases and J by 0 bases, with 12 bases between. The germline V gene encodes CDR1 SGHRS and CDR2 YFSETQ. CDR3 region: CASSLDRVGLNTEAFF. The DNA for the CDR3 is TGCGCCAGCAGCTTGGACAGGGTCGGGTTGAACACTGAAGCTTTCTTT.

The rearrangement joins TRBV19 to TRBJ1-2; possibly TRBD1 for D (6 bases). V dropped 5 bases and J dropped 0 bases, with 13 bases sitting between them. This CDR3 comprises 15 residues. The germline gives CDR1 LNHDA, CDR2 SQIVND (reference sequence). CDR3 in amino acids: CASSPDSRSNYGYTF. The CDR3 bases are TGTGCCAGTAGTCCGGACAGTCGTTCTAACTATGGCTACACCTTC.

The chain combines TRBV5-1 with TRBJ2-6, with TRBD1 identical over 10 bases. With V trimmed by 0 bases and J by 1 base, 1 base remained unmatched. The CDR3 runs to 17 residues. Germline-derived CDR1 and CDR2 are SGHRS and YFSETQ. CDR3 sequence: CASSLGQGASGANVLTF. The CDR3, as DNA: TGCGCCAGCAGCTTGGGACAGGGGGCGTCTGGGGCCAACGTCCTGACTTTC.

The chain recombines TRBV7-8 with TRBJ1-2; 11 bases match TRBD1. Germline values: CDR1 SGHVS, CDR2 FQNEAQ. The CDR3 runs 15 residues. V lost 5 bases to trimming and J lost 3 bases; unmatched junction nucleotides: 5. CDR3 residues: CASSPDRGPYYGYTF. The CDR3, as DNA: TGTGCCAGCAGCCCGGACAGGGGGCCCTACTATGGCTACACCTTC.

The rearrangement uses TRBV6-1 and TRBJ2-5; 9 nucleotides agree with TRBD1. CDR1 is MNHNS, CDR2 SASEGT, per germline. V dropped 3 bases and J dropped 5; count of bases not matched to a gene: 7. The CDR3 is made up of 15 amino acids. CDR3: CASSERTGVGETQYF. The CDR3 nucleotides are TGTGCCAGCAGTGAGAGGACAGGGGTAGGGGAGACCCAGTACTTC.

In its sample, this clone was seen once. The V and J genes are TRBV19 and TRBJ2-7; 7 bases map to TRBD1. CDR1 is LNHDA, CDR2 SQIVND, per germline (reference sequence). CDR3 length: 13 residues. With V trimmed by 7 bases and J by 2 bases, 5 bases remained unmatched. DNA of the CDR3: TGTGCCAGTACCGGGACAGATGCCTACGAGCAGTACTTC. It encodes CASTGTDAYEQYF.

The chain combines TRBV5-4 with TRBJ1-2, with D possibly TRBD1 on 5 matching bases. Trimming removed 6 bases at V and 1 base at J, with 13 bases between. The CDR3 consists of 14 residues. Germline lookup yields CDR1 SGHNT and CDR2 YYREEE (reference sequence). The CDR3, as DNA: TGTGCCAGCAAAAGGGCAGGGAATAACTATGGCTACACCTTC. It specifies CASKRAGNNYGYTF.

The chain combines TRBV29-1 with TRBJ1-1, with 10 bases matching TRBD1. V was clipped by 8 bases and J by 0 bases; unmatched bases: 12. The CDR3 has 16 amino acids. Per germline, CDR1 SQVTM and CDR2 ANQGSEA. CDR3: CSSAGQGGNMNTEAFF. CDR3 nucleotides: TGCAGCTCTGCCGGACAGGGGGGGAACATGAACACTGAAGCTTTCTTT.

This sequence joins TRBV5-6 and TRBJ1-3; D unresolved. Between the trimmed V and J ends, which lost 7 bases and 0 bases, there was a span of 17 bases. The germline V gene has CDR1 SGHDT and CDR2 YYEEEE. The CDR3 spans 16 residues. The DNA for the CDR3 is TGTGCCAGCTTCGGGAGGAGGTCCGCCTCTGGAAACACCATATATTTT. Translating it yields CASFGRRSASGNTIYF.

This rearrangement joins TRBV6-5 to TRBJ1-1, with D perhaps TRBD1 (5 bases). Germline V gene data show CDR1 as MNHEY and CDR2 as SVGAGI. The CDR3 consists of 14 residues. Deletions cut 5 bases from V and 1 base from J, with 11 bases between. The CDR3 loop reads CASSRGNSNTEAFF. The CDR3 DNA reads as TGTGCCAGCAGTAGGGGCAACTCGAACACTGAAGCTTTCTTT.